The TCR beta chain described here comes from a study of cytomegalovirus exposure and HLA in healthy donors. Turning to the study itself: A prior study identified approximately 110 million unique TCR beta sequences from roughly 170 million T cells. General study points: Per published accounts, TCR beta sequences correctly predicted the HLA-A and HLA-B alleles of most subjects. Among donors in an Asian-associated ancestry cluster, a later analysis reportedly found fewer N-insertions than the roughly 700-donor mean. The authors later linked a missense DCLRE1C variant to TCR beta V- and J-gene trimming.

Concerning this clone: Its antigen remains unknown.

In the PCR, 60 Vbeta and 13 Jbeta primers were used. Sequencing used immunoSEQ multiplex PCR; TCRdb keeps in-frame clones, though not all of them. Among a few hundred thousand clones listed, 84% were seen once. From germline, CDR1 is MNHEY and CDR2 SMNVEV (reference sequence). V was trimmed by 5 bases and J by 4 bases, leaving 12 bases between them. This CDR3 is built from 15 residues. The sequence came from a woman aged 40-49 years in good health and CMV-seropositive. The sample comprised PBMCs. The chain uses TRBV27 and TRBJ1-6; D is perhaps TRBD1 (5 bases). CDR3 DNA sequence: TGTGCCAGCAGTGACAGACATCCGTATAATTCACCCCTCCACTTT. Amino acid sequence: CASSDRHPYNSPLHF.